The 8 T cell receptor beta chains in this list originate from one sample, sequenced in a study of response to subunit inactivated influenza vaccine. MiXCR, run by TCRdb on the RT-PCR reads, gives a single entry per CDR3 protein. The table lists around 180,000 distinct CDR3 sequences, about 10% of them singletons. The sample here was non-naive T cells sorted from PBMCs, taken on the day of vaccination. The receptors derive from a man aged 50 to 59 who received an inactivated influenza vaccine.

This clonotype was observed at least ten times. The chain joins TRBV6-5 to TRBJ2-5; TRBD2 might be the D (6 bases). Trimming left V 0 bases short and J 5 bases short, with 10 bases between. Germline CDR1 and CDR2: MNHEY and SVGAGI. The CDR3 loop spans 14 amino acids. CDR3 sequence reads: CASSYSMGGETQYF. Written as DNA, the CDR3 is TGTGCCAGCAGTTACTCCATGGGGGGTGAGACCCAGTACTTC.

This clonotype appeared a few times. The CDR3 DNA sequence: TGTGCCAGTAGCCAGGGGGTCGACAACAATGAGCAGTTCTTC. This encodes CASSQGVDNNEQFF. V gene TRBV19 combines with J gene TRBJ2-1; 7 bases are shared with TRBD1. CDR3 length equals 14 residues. J gave up 5 bases and V 6 bases, and 7 bases lay outside the gene matches. From germline, CDR1 is LNHDA and CDR2 SQIVND (reference sequence).

This clonotype appeared many times. This chain connects TRBV7-9 to TRBJ1-1, with 11 bases fitting TRBD1. The V segment lost 5 bases and the J segment 4 bases; nucleotides outside the gene matches: 9. Germline lookup yields CDR1 SEHNR and CDR2 FQNEAQ (reference sequence). This CDR3 has 16 amino acids. Here the CDR3 DNA reads TGTGCCAGCAGCCGTAGTTCCGGGACAGGGGGCACTGAAGCTTTCTTT. It is translated as CASSRSSGTGGTEAFF.

This clonotype is labeled medium-sized. The chain recombines TRBV15 with TRBJ2-7; 9 bases line up with TRBD2. J gave up 5 bases and V 1 base, and 6 bases lay outside the gene matches. CDR1 and CDR2 (germline): LNHNV, YYDKDF (reference sequence). This CDR3 has 15 residues. The CDR3 nucleotides read TGTGCCACCAGCAGAGGGGGACTAGCTAGCGACGAGCAGTACTTC. Translation gives CATSRGGLASDEQYF.

The chain is built from TRBV6-5 and TRBJ2-6, with D hard to call. V lost 2 bases, J lost 4 bases, and 15 bases lay in between. Per the germline V gene, CDR1 is MNHEY and CDR2 is SVGAGI. CDR3 length: 17 residues. CDR3 region: CASSYTEAVQGANVLTF. CDR3 nucleotides: TGTGCCAGCAGTTACACTGAGGCGGTTCAAGGGGCCAACGTCCTGACTTTC.

This chain uses TRBV5-6 with TRBJ1-5; TRBD1 agrees at 10 bases. The CDR3 loop spans 14 amino acids. The germline V gene has CDR1 SGHDT and CDR2 YYEEEE. Trimming at V came to 3 bases and at J to 4 bases, leaving 1 base not matched to a gene. The CDR3 here is CASSSDRGNQPQHF. The CDR3 DNA reads TGTGCCAGCAGCTCGGACAGGGGGAATCAGCCCCAGCATTTT. Complete variable domain (other parts from reference TRBV5-6 and TRBJ1-5): DAGVTQSPTHLIKTRGQQVTLRCSPKSGHDTVSWYQQALGQGPQFIFQYYEEEERQRGNFPDRFSGHQFPNYSSELNVNALLLGDSALYLCASSSDRGNQPQHFGDGTRLSIL.

The rearrangement joins TRBV10-3 to TRBJ1-3; a possible D gene is TRBD1 (5 bases). The length of the CDR3 is 14 residues. CDR1 is ENHRY and CDR2 is SYGVKD in the germline V gene. The V gene lost 3 bases and the J gene lost 1 base, with 7 bases spanning the gap. The CDR3, as DNA: TGTGCCATCAGTGAACAGGCTTCTGGAAACACCATATATTTT. Its protein product is CAISEQASGNTIYF.

This clonotype has at least ten counts. The chain is built from TRBV12-3 or TRBV12-4 and TRBJ2-7; possible D gene TRBD1, 6 bases. This CDR3 comprises 13 residues. V was cut by 5 bases and J by 3 bases, with 11 bases left in between. CDR3 in DNA: TGTGCCAGCAGTCCCGGGACAAACTACGAGCAGTACTTC. This translates into CASSPGTNYEQYF.